Described below is a single T cell receptor (beta chain) sequence and its context. The sample comes from a study of cytomegalovirus exposure and HLA in healthy donors. The PCR had 60 Vbeta and 13 Jbeta primers. Sequencing used immunoSEQ multiplex PCR; TCRdb keeps in-frame clones, though not all of them. The table lists around 70,000 clones. With V trimmed by 5 bases and J by 4 bases, 6 bases remained unmatched. Germline V gene data show CDR1 as SGHNT and CDR2 as YENEEA. This CDR3 contains 15 residues. The sample consisted of PBMCs. The origin of this receptor is a middle-aged man in good health and CMV-seronegative. This chain connects TRBV11-3 to TRBJ2-1; 9 nucleotides agree with TRBD2. CDR3 nucleotide sequence: TGTGCCAGCAGCCAGACTAGCGGCTTTTACAATGAGCAGTTCTTC. Its protein product is CASSQTSGFYNEQFF.